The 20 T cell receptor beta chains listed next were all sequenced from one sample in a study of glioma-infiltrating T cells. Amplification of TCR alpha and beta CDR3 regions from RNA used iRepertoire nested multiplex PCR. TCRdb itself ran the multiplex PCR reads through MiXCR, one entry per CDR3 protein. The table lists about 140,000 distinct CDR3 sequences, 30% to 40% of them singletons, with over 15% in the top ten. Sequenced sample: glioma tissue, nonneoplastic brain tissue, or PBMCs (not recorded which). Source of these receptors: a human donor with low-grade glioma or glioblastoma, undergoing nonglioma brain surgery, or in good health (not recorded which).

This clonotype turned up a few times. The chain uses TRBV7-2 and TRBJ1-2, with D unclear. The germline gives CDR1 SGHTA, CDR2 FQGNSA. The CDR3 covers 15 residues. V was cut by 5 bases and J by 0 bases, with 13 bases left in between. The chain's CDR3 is CASSEASGTNYGYTF. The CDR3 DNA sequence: TGTGCCAGCAGCGAGGCTTCAGGCACTAACTATGGCTACACCTTC.

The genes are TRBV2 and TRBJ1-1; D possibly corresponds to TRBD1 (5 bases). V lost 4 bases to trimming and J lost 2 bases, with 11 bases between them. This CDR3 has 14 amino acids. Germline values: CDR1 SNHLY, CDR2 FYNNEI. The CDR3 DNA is TGTGCCAGCAGTGCTAACGGGGGTAACACTGAAGCTTTCTTT. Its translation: CASSANGGNTEAFF.

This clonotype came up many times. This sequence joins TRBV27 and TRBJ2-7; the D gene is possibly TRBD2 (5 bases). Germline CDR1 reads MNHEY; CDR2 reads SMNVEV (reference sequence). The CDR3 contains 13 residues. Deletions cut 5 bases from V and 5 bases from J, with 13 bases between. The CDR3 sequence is CASSPGLWHEQYF. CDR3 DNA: TGTGCCAGCAGTCCAGGACTTTGGCACGAGCAGTACTTC.

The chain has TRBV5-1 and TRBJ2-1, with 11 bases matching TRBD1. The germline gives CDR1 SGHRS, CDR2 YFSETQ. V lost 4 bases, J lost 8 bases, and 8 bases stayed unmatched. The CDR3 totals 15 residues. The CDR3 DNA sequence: TGCGCCAGCAGCAGCGGGACAGGGGGGAATGATGAGCAGTTCTTC. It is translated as CASSSGTGGNDEQFF.

CDR3: CASSYPTGELFF. CDR3 nucleotide sequence: TGTGCCAGCAGTTACCCCACCGGGGAGCTGTTTTTT. The V and J genes are TRBV6-2 or TRBV6-3 and TRBJ2-2; D not resolved. Germline V gene sequence: CDR1 MNHEY, CDR2 SVGEGT. With 2 bases removed from V and 4 bases from J, the gap between germline ends came to 2 bases. The CDR3 has 12 amino acids.

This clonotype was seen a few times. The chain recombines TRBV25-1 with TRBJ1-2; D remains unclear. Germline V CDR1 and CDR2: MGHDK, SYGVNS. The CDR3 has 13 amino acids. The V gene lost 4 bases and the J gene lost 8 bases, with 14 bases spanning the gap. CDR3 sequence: CASSGITVNGYTF. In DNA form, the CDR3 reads TGTGCCAGCAGTGGCATAACGGTGAACGGCTACACCTTC.

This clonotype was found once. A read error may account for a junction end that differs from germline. CDR3: CASSYGAGGLAEAQYF. DNA of the CDR3: TGTGCCAGCAGTTACGGAGCGGGAGGTTTAGCAGAGGCCCAGTACTTC. The chain recombines TRBV6-6 with TRBJ2-5; 9 nucleotides align to TRBD2. Germline-derived CDR1 and CDR2 are MNHNY and SVGAGI (reference sequence). The CDR3 has 16 residues.

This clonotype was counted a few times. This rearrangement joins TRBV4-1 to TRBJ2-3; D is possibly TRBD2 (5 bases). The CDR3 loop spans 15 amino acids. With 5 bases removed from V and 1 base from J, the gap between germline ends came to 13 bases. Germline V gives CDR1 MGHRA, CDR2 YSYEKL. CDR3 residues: CASSNQVRGTDTQYF. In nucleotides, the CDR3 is TGCGCCAGCAGCAACCAGGTGAGGGGCACAGATACGCAGTATTTT.

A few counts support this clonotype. In nucleotides, the CDR3 is TGTGCCACCAGCAGTACAACCGGGACTAGCGGCTACAATGAGCAGTTCTTC. It codes for CATSSTTGTSGYNEQFF. This chain uses TRBV15 with TRBJ2-1; 11 nucleotides agree with TRBD2. Germline V gives CDR1 LNHNV, CDR2 YYDKDF (reference sequence). The length of the CDR3 is 17 residues. V shed 3 bases, J shed 3 bases, and the junction held 7 bases outside the gene matches.

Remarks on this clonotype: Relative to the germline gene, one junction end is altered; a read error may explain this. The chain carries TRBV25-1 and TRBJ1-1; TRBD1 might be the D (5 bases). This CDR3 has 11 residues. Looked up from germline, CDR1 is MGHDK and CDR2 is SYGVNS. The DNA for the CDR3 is TGTGCCAGCAGGGAGGACACTGAAGCTTCCTTT. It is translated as CASREDTEASF.

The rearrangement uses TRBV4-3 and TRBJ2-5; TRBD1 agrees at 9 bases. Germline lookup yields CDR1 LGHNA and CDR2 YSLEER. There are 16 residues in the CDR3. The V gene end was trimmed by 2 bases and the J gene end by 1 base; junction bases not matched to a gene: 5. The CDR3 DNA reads TGCGCCAGCAGCCAAACAGGGGGCGCGGTCCAAGAGACCCAGTACTTC. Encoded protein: CASSQTGGAVQETQYF.

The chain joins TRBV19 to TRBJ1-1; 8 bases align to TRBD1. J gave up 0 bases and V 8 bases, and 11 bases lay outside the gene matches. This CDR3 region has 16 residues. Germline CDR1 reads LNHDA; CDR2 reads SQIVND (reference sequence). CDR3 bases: TGTGCCAGTCTTCCCAGGGGGCTCCTTATGAACACTGAAGCTTTCTTT. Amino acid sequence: CASLPRGLLMNTEAFF.

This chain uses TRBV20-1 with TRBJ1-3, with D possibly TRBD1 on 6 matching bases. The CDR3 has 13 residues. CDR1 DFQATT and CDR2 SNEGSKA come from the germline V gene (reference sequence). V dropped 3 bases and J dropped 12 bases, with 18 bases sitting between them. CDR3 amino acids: CSARDSLLKNIYF. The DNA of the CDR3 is TGCAGTGCTAGGGACAGTCTTCTAAAAAACATATATTTT.

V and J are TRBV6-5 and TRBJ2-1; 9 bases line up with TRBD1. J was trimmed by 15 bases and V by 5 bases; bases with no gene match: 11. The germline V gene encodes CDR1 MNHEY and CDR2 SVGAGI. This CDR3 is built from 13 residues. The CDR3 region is CASSLDPDRGPFF. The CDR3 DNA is TGTGCCAGCAGTCTAGACCCGGACAGGGGCCCGTTCTTC.

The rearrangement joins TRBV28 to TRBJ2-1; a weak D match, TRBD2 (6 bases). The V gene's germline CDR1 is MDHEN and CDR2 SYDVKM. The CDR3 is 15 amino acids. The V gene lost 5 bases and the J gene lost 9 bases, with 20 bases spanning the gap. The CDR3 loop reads CASSLTSPRSGEQFF. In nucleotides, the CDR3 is TGTGCCAGCAGTCTAACTAGCCCCCGTTCTGGTGAGCAGTTCTTC.

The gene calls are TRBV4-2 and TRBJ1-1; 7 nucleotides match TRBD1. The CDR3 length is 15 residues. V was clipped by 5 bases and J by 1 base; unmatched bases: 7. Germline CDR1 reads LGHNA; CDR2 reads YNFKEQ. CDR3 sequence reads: CASSTPGTENTEAFF. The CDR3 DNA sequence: TGTGCCAGCAGCACCCCCGGGACAGAGAACACTGAAGCTTTCTTT.

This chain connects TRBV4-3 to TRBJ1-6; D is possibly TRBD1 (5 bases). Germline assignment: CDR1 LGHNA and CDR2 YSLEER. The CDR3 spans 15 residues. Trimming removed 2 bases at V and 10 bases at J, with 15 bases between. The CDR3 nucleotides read TGCGCCAGCAGCCAATCACCGGGACGGGACTCACCCCTCCACTTT. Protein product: CASSQSPGRDSPLHF.

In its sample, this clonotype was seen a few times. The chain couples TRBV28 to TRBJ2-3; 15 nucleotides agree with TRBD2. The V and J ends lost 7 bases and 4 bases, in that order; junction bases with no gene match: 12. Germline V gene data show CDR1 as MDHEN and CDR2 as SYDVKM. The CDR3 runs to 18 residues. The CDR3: CASIHSSGLAGGPDTQYF. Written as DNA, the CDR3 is TGTGCCAGCATCCACAGTTCAGGACTAGCGGGAGGGCCAGATACGCAGTATTTT.

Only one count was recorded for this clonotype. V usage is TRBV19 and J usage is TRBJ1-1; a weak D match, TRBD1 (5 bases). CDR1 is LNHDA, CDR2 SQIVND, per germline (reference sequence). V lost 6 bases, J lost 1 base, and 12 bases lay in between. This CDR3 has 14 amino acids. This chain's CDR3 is CASRNSQGNTEAFF. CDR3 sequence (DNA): TGTGCCAGTAGGAATAGTCAGGGGAACACTGAAGCTTTCTTT.

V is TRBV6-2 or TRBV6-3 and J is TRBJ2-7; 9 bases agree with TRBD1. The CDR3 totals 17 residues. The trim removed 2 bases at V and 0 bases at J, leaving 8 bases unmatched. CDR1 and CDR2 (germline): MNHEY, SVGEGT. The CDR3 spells CASSYPTTGGNSYEQYF. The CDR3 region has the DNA TGTGCCAGCAGTTACCCCACGACAGGGGGAAACTCCTACGAGCAGTACTTC.